This T cell receptor (beta chain) emerged from a study of T cell responses to AZD1222 COVID-19 vaccine. Broader study findings: Mapped onto spike, vaccine-associated CD4 TCRs spanned it and were dominant at 160-218 and 743-854. Spike-specific TCR repertoires showed rising breadth and depth after two AZD1222 doses. The donors showed a predominance of white British ancestry and of females, with possible underestimation of clonal diversity.

Points on this clone: Its matching antigen is unknown. The same CDR3 can be traced to other DNA sequences in this sample.

Analysis merged second doses at about 4 or about 12 weeks. The repertoire was sequenced with immunoSEQ multiplex PCR; TCRdb's copy has only in-frame clones and lacks some. The sample has 100,000 to 150,000 clones, about 86% seen once; the top ten hold 3%. The clonotype was recovered from an adult who received the AZD1222 COVID-19 vaccine. The source material was peripheral blood, sampled 28 days after the second AZD1222 dose.

CDR3 sequence: CASSRDRVTEAFF. CDR3 bases: TGTGCCAGCTCCCGGGACAGGGTCACTGAAGCTTTCTTT. V and J are TRBV28 and TRBJ1-1, with 9 bases matching TRBD1. CDR1 is MDHEN, CDR2 SYDVKM, per germline. CDR3 length equals 13 residues. J was trimmed by 4 bases and V by 8 bases; bases with no gene match: 5. Complete variable domain (other parts from reference TRBV28 and TRBJ1-1): DVKVTQSSRYLVKRTGEKVFLECVQDMDHENMFWYRQDPGLGLRLIYFSYDVKMKEKGDIPEGYSVSREKKERFSLILESASTNQTSMYLCASSRDRVTEAFFGQGTRLTVV.